Sequencing of this TCR beta chain was carried out in a study of T cell changes during pregnancy in multiple sclerosis. This CDR3 region has 17 residues. Germline CDR1 SGHRS, CDR2 YFSETQ. Trimming left V 4 bases short and J 0 bases short, with 17 bases between. The protocol was immunoSEQ multiplex PCR, while the TCRdb copy is restricted to in-frame clones and leaves out a portion. The sample gives tens of thousands of clones, 90% to 95% of which show up once; around 0.2% is in the top ten. The rearrangement links TRBV5-1 to TRBJ1-3; maybe TRBD1 (5 bases). This TCR was sampled from a female donor with multiple sclerosis, enrolled in a pregnancy study. The sequenced sample was CD4+ T cells from peripheral blood mononuclear cells, obtained before pregnancy. DNA of the CDR3: TGCGCCAGCAGCCCGGGGGGAGGCAGGTCCTCTGGAAACACCATATATTTT. Amino acids: CASSPGGGRSSGNTIYF.